The 15 T cell receptor beta chains below all came from one sample that was sequenced in a study of blood T cell repertoires in COVID-19. Profiled with immunoSEQ multiplex PCR; TCRdb holds only in-frame clones, not every one. The sample records hundreds of thousands of clones, around 91% being singletons. Sequencing was carried out using PBMCs or T cells enriched from blood (not recorded which). These receptors were obtained from a woman aged 18 to 35 with acute COVID-19.

The V call is TRBV18, the J call TRBJ1-1; D is perhaps TRBD1 (5 bases). Germline V CDR1 and CDR2: KGHSH, LQKENI. V gave up 0 bases and J gave up 11 bases, with 16 bases separating them. The CDR3 contains 14 residues. CDR3 nucleotides: TGTGCCAGCTCACCACCCGGACAACGGAACATGGCTTTCTTT. Protein product: CASSPPGQRNMAFF.

The chain combines TRBV10-3 with TRBJ1-1; tentatively, D is TRBD1 (6 bases). Germline V CDR1 and CDR2: ENHRY, SYGVKD. The CDR3 extends over 19 amino acids. V lost 0 bases to trimming and J lost 0 bases, with 20 bases between them. CDR3 sequence reads: CAISESWGLSSLVNTEAFF. The CDR3 DNA reads as TGTGCCATCAGTGAGTCCTGGGGGCTAAGCTCACTAGTGAACACTGAAGCTTTCTTT.

The chain recombines TRBV30 with TRBJ2-2; D might be TRBD2 (5 bases). V was cut by 4 bases and J by 4 bases, with 10 bases left in between. This CDR3 is built from 13 residues. Germline-derived CDR1 and CDR2 are GTSNPN and SVGIG (reference sequence). The CDR3 coding sequence is TGTGCCTGGAACCCGGGAATCACCGGGGAGCTGTTTTTT. The encoded protein is CAWNPGITGELFF.

The genes are TRBV19 and TRBJ2-2; 10 nucleotides align to TRBD2. V lost 5 bases to trimming and J lost 2 bases; unmatched junction nucleotides: 5. In germline, CDR1 is LNHDA, CDR2 SQIVND (reference sequence). The CDR3 contains 16 residues. The CDR3 nucleotides are TGTGCCAGTAGTTTCGCTAGCGGGAGAAACACCGGGGAGCTGTTTTTT. Protein sequence: CASSFASGRNTGELFF.

The V gene is TRBV30, the J gene TRBJ2-3; maybe TRBD2 (6 bases). Germline lookup yields CDR1 GTSNPN and CDR2 SVGIG (reference sequence). Trimming took 1 base from V and 5 from J, leaving 10 bases between them. The CDR3 sequence is 13 residues long. CDR3 sequence: CAWSGQGGDTQYF. CDR3 DNA sequence: TGTGCCTGGAGTGGGCAGGGAGGAGATACGCAGTATTTT.

The chain uses TRBV9 and TRBJ2-7; possible D gene TRBD2, 6 bases. Germline CDR1 and CDR2: SGDLS and YYNGEE. This CDR3 is 17 amino acids long. V shed 6 bases and J shed 4 bases, with 26 bases lying between them. CDR3 nucleotide sequence: TGTGCCAGCAATCTCCTACCACCGAAAAGACTAGGGTACGAGCAGTACTTC. Translating it yields CASNLLPPKRLGYEQYF.

The chain links TRBV11-2 to TRBJ2-7; 10 nucleotides agree with TRBD1. The CDR3 sequence is 15 residues long. Germline CDR1 is SGHAT and CDR2 is FQNNGV. The ends lost 5 bases at V and 0 bases at J; junction bases unmatched: 4. The DNA of the CDR3 is TGTGCCAGCAGCCCCTGGGACAGGGGCTCCTACGAGCAGTACTTC. Residues: CASSPWDRGSYEQYF.

V and J are TRBV19 and TRBJ2-1; D gene uncertain. This CDR3 is built from 13 residues. Germline assignment: CDR1 LNHDA and CDR2 SQIVND (reference sequence). V gave up 5 bases and J gave up 4 bases, with 9 bases separating them. The CDR3 here is CASSSRRYNEQFF. The CDR3 DNA reads as TGTGCCAGTAGTTCAAGGCGGTACAATGAGCAGTTCTTC.

The chain recombines TRBV4-1 with TRBJ2-7; weak D call: TRBD1 (5 bases). Looked up from germline, CDR1 is MGHRA and CDR2 is YSYEKL. Trimming took off 0 bases at V and 2 bases at J, with 11 bases between the two ends. This CDR3 is 15 amino acids long. CDR3 residues: CASSQEDSLTYEQYF. Here the CDR3 DNA reads TGCGCCAGCAGCCAAGAAGACAGCCTTACCTACGAGCAGTACTTC.

This chain joins TRBV5-4 and TRBJ2-7; D perhaps matches TRBD2 (5 bases). CDR1 is SGHNT and CDR2 is YYREEE in the germline V gene (reference sequence). V lost 0 bases and J lost 0, with 10 bases in between. The CDR3 runs 15 residues. CDR3 DNA: TGTGCCAGCAGCTTGGCAGCGGAGAGCTCCTACGAGCAGTACTTC. Translated, it gives CASSLAAESSYEQYF.

This clone was seen just once. The chain links TRBV7-2 to TRBJ2-1, with 7 bases lining up with TRBD2. The CDR3 totals 14 residues. The junction had 16 bases not matched to a gene; V was cut back by 10 bases and J by 10 bases. The germline CDR1 and CDR2 sequences are SGHTA and FQGNSA. CDR3 in DNA: TGTGCCACCGGCCGGGCGGGAGCCGGTTGGGAGCAGTTCTTC. Translated: CATGRAGAGWEQFF.

This clone has just one count. Other DNA sequences from this sample encode an identical CDR3 as well. The rearrangement links TRBV28 to TRBJ1-5; D might be TRBD1 (6 bases). Deletions cut 6 bases from V and 1 base from J, with 10 bases between. The CDR3 is made up of 14 amino acids. The germline V gene has CDR1 MDHEN and CDR2 SYDVKM. The CDR3 bases are TGTGCCAGCAGCTCAGGGGTAAGCAATCAGCCCCAGCATTTT. Protein sequence: CASSSGVSNQPQHF.

The chain employs TRBV19 and TRBJ2-1; tentative D call: TRBD2 (6 bases). This CDR3 is 13 amino acids long. Trimming shortened V by 4 bases and J by 7 bases, and 11 bases separated the two germline ends. CDR1 LNHDA and CDR2 SQIVND come from the germline V gene (reference sequence). This CDR3 reads CASSSRGRNEQFF. CDR3 coding DNA: TGTGCCAGTAGTAGCCGGGGGAGGAATGAGCAGTTCTTC.

This clone was counted a single time. This chain joins TRBV19 and TRBJ1-1; unclear D gene. The CDR3 spans 16 residues. The V end lost 7 bases, the J end lost 1 base, and 19 bases lay between the germline ends. The germline V gene encodes CDR1 LNHDA and CDR2 SQIVND (reference sequence). The CDR3 is CASTPLGQRQNTEAFF. The CDR3 DNA sequence: TGTGCCAGTACCCCCCTGGGTCAGAGACAGAACACTGAAGCTTTCTTT.

The chain links TRBV30 to TRBJ2-2; D gene ambiguous. Germline lookup yields CDR1 GTSNPN and CDR2 SVGIG (reference sequence). This CDR3 region has 13 residues. Trimming removed 3 bases from V and 4 bases from J, with 9 bases in between. The chain's CDR3 is CAWSGRRTGELFF. The DNA for the CDR3 is TGTGCCTGGAGCGGCAGGCGCACCGGGGAGCTGTTTTTT. Together with reference TRBV30 and TRBJ2-2, the CDR3 gives the full variable domain: SQTIHQWPATLVQPVGSPLSLECTVEGTSNPNLYWYRQAAGRGLQLLFYSVGIGQISSEVPQNLSASRPQDRQFILSSKKLLLSDSGFYLCAWSGRRTGELFFGEGSRLTVL.